This is a list of T cell receptor beta chains from one sample in a study of cytotoxic CD8 clonotypes in ibrutinib-treated CLL. The repertoire was sequenced with immunoSEQ multiplex PCR; TCRdb's copy has only in-frame clones and lacks some. The table lists some 200,000 clones, roughly three quarters of them singletons, with 5.9% in the top ten. The source was PBMCs, collected after 12 months of ibrutinib treatment. These receptors came from a human donor with chronic lymphocytic leukemia. CDR3s include the opening cysteine and the closing phenylalanine or tryptophan. The D gene is left open where the match is weak. Size is stated for part of the rows, as once, few or many counts, or as a class when the clone is expanded.

TRBV6-1	TRBJ1-2	.	.	CASRNGRRTNYGYTF	TGTGCCAGCAGAAACGGGAGACGGACTAACTATGGCTACACCTTC
TRBV19	TRBJ1-5	.	.	CASSIPSRTASNQPQHF	TGTGCCAGTAGTATCCCTTCGAGGACGGCTAGCAATCAGCCCCAGCATTTT
TRBV5-6	TRBJ1-5	.	.	CASSFGQPNQPQHF	TGTGCCAGCAGCTTTGGGCAGCCCAATCAGCCCCAGCATTTT
TRBV2	TRBJ1-1	.	.	CASSGGWGASDTEAFF	TGTGCCAGCAGTGGCGGTTGGGGGGCGAGTGACACTGAAGCTTTCTTT
TRBV27	TRBJ1-3	.	TRBD1	CASSYRQGGNTIYF	TGTGCCAGCAGTTACCGACAGGGGGGAAACACCATATATTTT
TRBV27	TRBJ2-1	.	TRBD2	CASQLAGANEQFF	TGTGCCAGCCAGCTAGCGGGAGCAAATGAGCAGTTCTTC
TRBV6-5	TRBJ1-5	.	.	CASRPFGQPQHF	TGTGCCAGCAGGCCCTTCGGACAGCCCCAGCATTTT
TRBV5-1	TRBJ1-1	once	.	CASGLMVGTEAFF	TGCGCCAGTGGACTGATGGTTGGCACTGAAGCTTTCTTT
TRBV9	TRBJ1-2	few	.	CASSVDGSMWGNYGYTF	TGTGCCAGCAGCGTAGATGGTTCTATGTGGGGTAACTATGGCTACACCTTC
TRBV5-1	TRBJ2-7	.	.	CASSEAAGSSYEQYF	TGCGCCAGCAGCGAGGCGGCGGGAAGCTCCTACGAGCAGTACTTC
TRBV18	TRBJ1-1	.	.	CASSGIRTEAFF	TGTGCCAGCTCAGGGATAAGGACTGAAGCTTTCTTT
TRBV14	TRBJ2-4	.	TRBD2	CASSPKAGGHIQYF	TGTGCCAGCAGCCCGAAAGCGGGAGGCCACATTCAGTACTTC
TRBV28	TRBJ2-3	.	TRBD1	CASAFNPQGIRTDTQYF	TGTGCCAGCGCATTCAACCCACAGGGGATTCGCACAGATACGCAGTATTTT
TRBV29-1	TRBJ2-5	.	.	CSVDGLIRQETQYF	TGCAGCGTTGACGGCCTGATCAGGCAAGAGACCCAGTACTTC
TRBV5-6	TRBJ2-3	.	.	CASSLHESDTQYF	TGTGCCAGCAGCCTTCACGAATCAGATACGCAGTATTTT
TRBV29-1	TRBJ2-3	.	TRBD2	CSVLSSGRGTDTQYF	TGCAGCGTCCTTTCTAGCGGGAGAGGGACAGATACGCAGTATTTT
TRBV4-3	TRBJ2-1	many	TRBD2	CASSPGLAGNEQFF	TGCGCCAGCAGCCCGGGACTAGCGGGCAATGAGCAGTTCTTC
TRBV6-5	TRBJ2-1	.	.	CASTDDPGSNEQFF	TGTGCCAGCACCGACGACCCCGGTAGCAATGAGCAGTTCTTC
TRBV12-5	TRBJ2-7	.	.	CASGRSGGDEQYF	TGTGCTAGTGGCCGGTCCGGCGGCGACGAGCAGTACTTC
TRBV5-1	TRBJ1-3	.	.	CASSLMGGSGNTIYF	TGCGCCAGCAGCTTGATGGGAGGGTCTGGAAACACCATATATTTT
TRBV21-1	TRBJ1-2	.	.	CASSKSGSNYGYTF	TGTGCCAGCAGCAAATCGGGCAGTAACTATGGCTACACCTTC
TRBV15	TRBJ1-2	.	.	CATSRDGQQNYGYTF	TGTGCCACCAGCAGAGATGGGCAGCAAAACTATGGCTACACCTTC
TRBV18	TRBJ2-7	.	.	CASSQGYEQYF	TGTGCCAGCTCACAGGGGTACGAGCAGTACTTC
TRBV9	TRBJ1-2	.	.	CASSEVSAYYGYTF	TGTGCCAGCAGCGAAGTAAGTGCCTACTATGGCTACACCTTC
TRBV7-9	TRBJ1-6	.	.	CASSLVGGSISPLHF	TGTGCCAGCAGCTTAGTAGGGGGATCGATTTCACCCCTCCACTTT
TRBV28	TRBJ2-4	.	TRBD2	CASSWTSGRRNIQYF	TGTGCCAGCAGTTGGACTAGCGGGAGACGGAACATTCAGTACTTC
TRBV5-1	TRBJ2-7	.	.	CASSPAGAYGEQYF	TGCGCCAGCAGCCCCGCGGGGGCTTATGGCGAGCAGTACTTC
TRBV6-6	TRBJ2-3	.	TRBD1	CASSDRASTDTQYF	TGTGCCAGCAGCGACAGGGCTAGCACAGATACGCAGTATTTT
TRBV25-1	TRBJ2-5	.	.	CASSRRGQPQETQYF	TGTGCCAGCAGTAGGCGTGGGCAGCCCCAAGAGACCCAGTACTTC
TRBV6-1	TRBJ1-2	.	TRBD1	CASRPSDRGSGYTF	TGTGCCAGCAGGCCCAGCGACAGGGGCAGTGGCTACACCTTC
TRBV28	TRBJ2-7	.	.	CASSLSGRRAGEQYF	TGTGCCAGCAGTTTATCTGGGCGTCGGGCGGGGGAGCAGTACTTC
TRBV4-1	TRBJ2-7	.	.	CASSQAGATYEQYF	TGCGCCAGCAGCCAAGCCGGGGCGACCTACGAGCAGTACTTC
TRBV15	TRBJ1-3	.	.	CATSRDSFSGNTIYF	TGTGCCACCAGCAGAGACAGTTTCTCTGGAAACACCATATATTTT
TRBV6-5	TRBJ2-7	.	.	CASSRSGYSYEQYF	TGTGCCAGCAGCCGTTCTGGCTACTCCTACGAGCAGTACTTC
TRBV19	TRBJ1-1	.	TRBD1	CATATGDEAFF	TGTGCCACAGCGACAGGGGATGAAGCTTTCTTT
TRBV6-5	TRBJ2-4	.	.	CASSRGVGNIQYF	TGTGCCAGCAGCAGGGGTGTGGGGAACATTCAGTACTTC
TRBV27	TRBJ1-6	.	.	CASRSKDSYNSPLHF	TGTGCCAGCAGAAGTAAGGACAGCTATAATTCACCCCTCCACTTT
TRBV29-1	TRBJ2-7	.	.	CSALPLYGSASHEQYF	TGCAGCGCCCTCCCCCTTTACGGGAGCGCTAGCCACGAGCAGTACTTC
TRBV9	TRBJ1-2	few	TRBD1	CASSVGQGAPGYGYTF	TGTGCCAGCAGCGTAGGGCAGGGGGCGCCGGGTTATGGCTACACCTTC
TRBV9	TRBJ2-2	.	.	CASSVVGTDTGELFF	TGTGCCAGCAGCGTAGTGGGGACCGACACCGGGGAGCTGTTTTTT
TRBV7-2	TRBJ2-7	.	.	CASSLVGSSYEQYF	TGTGCCAGCAGCTTAGTGGGAAGCTCCTACGAGCAGTACTTC